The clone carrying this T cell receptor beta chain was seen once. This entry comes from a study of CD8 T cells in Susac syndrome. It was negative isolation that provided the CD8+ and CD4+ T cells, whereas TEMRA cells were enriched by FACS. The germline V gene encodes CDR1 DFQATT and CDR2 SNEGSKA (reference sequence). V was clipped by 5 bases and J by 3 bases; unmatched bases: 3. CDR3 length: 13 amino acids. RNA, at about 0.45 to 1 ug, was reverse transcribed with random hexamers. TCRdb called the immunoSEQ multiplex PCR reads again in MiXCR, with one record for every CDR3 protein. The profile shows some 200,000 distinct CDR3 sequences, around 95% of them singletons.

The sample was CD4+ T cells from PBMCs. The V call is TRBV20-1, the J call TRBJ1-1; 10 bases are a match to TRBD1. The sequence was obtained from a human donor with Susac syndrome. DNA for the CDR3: TGCAGTGCTCGGACAGGGGGGGACACTGAAGCTTTCTTT. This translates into CSARTGGDTEAFF.